Shown below are 14 T cell receptor beta chains from a single sample sequenced in a study of blood T cell repertoires in COVID-19. Clones were sequenced by immunoSEQ multiplex PCR, and TCRdb holds only the in-frame ones, with some missing. The data contain more than 60,000 clones, 80% to 95% of them singletons. Material for sequencing was peripheral blood. These receptors all come from a human donor in a cohort sampled during active COVID-19.

The chain uses TRBV27 and TRBJ2-3; 8 nucleotides align to TRBD2. Germline V gives CDR1 MNHEY, CDR2 SMNVEV (reference sequence). This CDR3 is 15 amino acids long. With V trimmed by 4 bases and J by 2 bases, 5 bases remained unmatched. The CDR3 nucleotides are TGTGCCAGCAGTTCGCGGGGGGCCCCCACAGATACGCAGTATTTT. Translation gives CASSSRGAPTDTQYF.

The J gene is TRBJ2-7, the V gene TRBV5-1; perhaps TRBD1 as D (7 bases). Trimming left V 0 bases short and J 5 bases short, with 15 bases between. CDR1 is SGHRS and CDR2 is YFSETQ in the germline V gene. CDR3 length: 15 residues. The CDR3 loop reads CASSLVGGGGDEQYF. The CDR3 coding sequence is TGCGCCAGCAGCTTGGTGGGAGGAGGGGGCGACGAGCAGTACTTC.

V usage is TRBV9 and J usage is TRBJ1-2, with D tentatively TRBD1 (6 bases). Per germline, CDR1 SGDLS and CDR2 YYNGEE. This CDR3 contains 13 residues. Trimming removed 3 bases from V and 6 bases from J, with 12 bases in between. The CDR3 loop reads CASSATGLNGYTF. For the CDR3, the DNA is TGTGCCAGCAGCGCCACAGGGCTGAATGGCTACACCTTC.

CDR3: CASSQGEVAGNTIYF. CDR3 bases: TGTGCCAGCAGCCAAGGGGAGGTGGCTGGAAACACCATATATTTT. J is TRBJ1-3 and V is TRBV3-1 (or the pseudogene TRBV3-2); no clear D gene. The CDR3 consists of 15 residues. The V gene lost 1 base and the J gene lost 2 bases, with 9 bases spanning the gap. Germline-derived CDR1 and CDR2 are LGHDT and YNNKEL (reference sequence).

This chain joins TRBV6-2 or TRBV6-3 and TRBJ1-1; maybe TRBD1 (6 bases). Germline CDR1 and CDR2: MNHEY and SVGEGT. V shed 2 bases and J shed 1 base, with 11 bases lying between them. The CDR3 loop spans 15 amino acids. Here the CDR3 DNA reads TGTGCCAGCAGTTACGGGACACCCACGAACACTGAAGCTTTCTTT. The encoded protein is CASSYGTPTNTEAFF.

This chain links TRBV20-1 with TRBJ1-2, with unresolved D. Germline V lookup: CDR1 DFQATT, CDR2 SNEGSKA (reference sequence). V lost 1 base and J lost 6, with 6 bases in between. The CDR3 is 11 amino acids. Written as DNA, the CDR3 is TGCAGTGCTAGAGCCCAGAATGGCTACACCTTC. It specifies CSARAQNGYTF.

In its sample, this clone was seen once. The CDR3 nucleotides read TGTGCCAGCAGCTTTGGGGGGTACTCCTACAATGAGCAGTTCTTC. Its protein product is CASSFGGYSYNEQFF. This rearrangement joins TRBV5-4 to TRBJ2-1; perhaps TRBD2 as D (6 bases). V was trimmed by 2 bases and J by 0 bases, leaving 9 bases between them. This CDR3 has 15 residues. Germline assignment: CDR1 SGHNT and CDR2 YYREEE (reference sequence). The whole variable domain, remainder taken from reference TRBV5-4 and TRBJ2-1, is ETGVTQSPTHLIKTRGQQVTLRCSSQSGHNTVSWYQQALGQGPQFIFQYYREEENGRGNFPPRFSGLQFPNYSSELNVNALELDDSALYLCASSFGGYSYNEQFFGPGTRLTVL.

The chain recombines TRBV4-2 with TRBJ2-7; a possible D gene is TRBD1 (6 bases). The CDR3 is 17 residues long. The V end was cut by 3 bases, the J end by 1 base, with 19 bases between. In germline, CDR1 is LGHNA, CDR2 YNFKEQ. The DNA for the CDR3 is TGTGCCAGCAGCCATCCTACTTTCGGGGACACTTCCTACGAGCAGTACTTC. The encoded protein is CASSHPTFGDTSYEQYF.

This rearrangement joins TRBV3-1 (or the pseudogene TRBV3-2) to TRBJ2-5, with 12 bases identical to TRBD2. Germline V CDR1 and CDR2: LGHDT, YNNKEL (reference sequence). Trimming took 6 bases from V and 4 from J; bases not matched to a gene: 9. CDR3 length: 16 residues. In nucleotides, the CDR3 is TGTGCCAGCAGACGGACTAGCGGGGTGGTAGCAGAGACCCAGTACTTC. This translates into CASRRTSGVVAETQYF.

The chain has TRBV5-1 and TRBJ1-1; the D gene is possibly TRBD1 (6 bases). There are 18 residues in the CDR3. The V gene lost 0 bases and the J gene lost 4 bases, with 22 bases spanning the gap. From germline, CDR1 is SGHRS and CDR2 YFSETQ. The CDR3 here is CASSLEPGTTSWGTEAFF. The CDR3 nucleotides read TGCGCCAGCAGCTTGGAGCCCGGGACAACCTCATGGGGCACTGAAGCTTTCTTT.

The V and J genes are TRBV2 and TRBJ1-1; D unclear. From germline, CDR1 is SNHLY and CDR2 FYNNEI. V lost 3 bases, J lost 5 bases, and 13 bases lay in between. This CDR3 contains 14 residues. CDR3 DNA sequence: TGTGCCAGCAGTGAGAATTTCGGGAGGACTGAAGCTTTCTTT. This gives the protein CASSENFGRTEAFF.

In regard to this clone: At one of its ends the junction is not consistent with the germline gene, which may arise from a read error. This chain joins TRBV7-7 and TRBJ2-5, with a possible D match to TRBD2 (6 bases). The CDR3 contains 15 residues. Germline V gives CDR1 SSHAT, CDR2 FNYEAQ (reference sequence). DNA of the CDR3: TGTGCTAGCAGCCCAAGAGTACCGGGGGTTGAGACCCAGTACTTC. Translation gives CASSPRVPGVETQYF.

The V call is TRBV4-2, the J call TRBJ2-1; D unresolved. Trimming shortened V by 0 bases and J by 8 bases, and 8 bases separated the two germline ends. There are 13 residues in the CDR3. Germline V CDR1 and CDR2: LGHNA, YNFKEQ. The CDR3 DNA reads as TGTGCCAGCAGCCAAGAGTCTCCTCATGAGCAGTTCTTC. It is translated as CASSQESPHEQFF.

The chain joins TRBV5-1 to TRBJ2-2; possible D gene TRBD1, 5 bases. The germline V gene has CDR1 SGHRS and CDR2 YFSETQ. V was cut by 0 bases and J by 2 bases, with 14 bases left in between. This CDR3 spans 17 amino acids. This chain's CDR3 is CASSLVPARVNTGELFF. In DNA, the CDR3 is TGCGCCAGCAGCTTGGTTCCTGCCAGGGTTAACACCGGGGAGCTGTTTTTT.